This T cell receptor (beta chain) was sequenced for a study of cytomegalovirus exposure and HLA in healthy donors. General study points: A later look showed TCR association rates differing by HLA locus, highest for DRB1 and lowest for HLA-C. Analyses of presence and absence presupposed an approximately uniform sequencing depth across donors.

Amplification used 60 Vbeta primers and 13 Jbeta primers. The repertoire was sequenced with immunoSEQ multiplex PCR; TCRdb's copy has only in-frame clones and lacks some. The sample lists under 150,000 clones; roughly four fifths were seen once. V lost 8 bases, J lost 2 bases, and 13 bases lay in between. Germline lookup yields CDR1 SGHTA and CDR2 FQGNSA. The CDR3 is 13 amino acids. Comments on this clone: Its specificity is unknown.

J is TRBJ2-7 and V is TRBV7-2, with a weak D call TRBD1 (5 bases). The receptor's source is a man aged 25-45 years in good health and CMV-seronegative. The specimen was PBMCs. CDR3 in amino acids: CASGTGYPYEQYF. CDR3 DNA: TGTGCCAGCGGCACAGGTTATCCCTACGAGCAGTACTTC.